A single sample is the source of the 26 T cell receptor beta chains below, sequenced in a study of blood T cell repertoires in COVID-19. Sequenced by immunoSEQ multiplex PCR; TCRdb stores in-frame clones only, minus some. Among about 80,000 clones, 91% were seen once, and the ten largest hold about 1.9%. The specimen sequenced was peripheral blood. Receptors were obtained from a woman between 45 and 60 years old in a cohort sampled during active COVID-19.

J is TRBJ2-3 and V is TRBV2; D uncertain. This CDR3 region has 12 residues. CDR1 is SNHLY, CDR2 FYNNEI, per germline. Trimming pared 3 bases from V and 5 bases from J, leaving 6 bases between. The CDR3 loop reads CASSEGIDTQYF. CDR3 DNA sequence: TGTGCCAGCAGTGAGGGCATAGATACGCAGTATTTT.

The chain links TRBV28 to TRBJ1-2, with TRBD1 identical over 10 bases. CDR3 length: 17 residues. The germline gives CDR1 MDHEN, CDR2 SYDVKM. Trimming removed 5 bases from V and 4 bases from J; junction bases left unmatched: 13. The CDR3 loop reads CASSPLPPRDRGYGYTF. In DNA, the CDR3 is TGTGCCAGCAGTCCTCTCCCCCCCCGGGACAGGGGCTATGGCTACACCTTC.

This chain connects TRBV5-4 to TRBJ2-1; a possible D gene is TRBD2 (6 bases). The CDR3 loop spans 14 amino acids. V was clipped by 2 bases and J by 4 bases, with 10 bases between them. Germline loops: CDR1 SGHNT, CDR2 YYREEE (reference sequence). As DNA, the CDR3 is TGTGCCAGCAGCTTTGGCGGGAAATACAATGAGCAGTTCTTC. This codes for CASSFGGKYNEQFF. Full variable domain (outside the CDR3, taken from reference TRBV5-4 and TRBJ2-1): ETGVTQSPTHLIKTRGQQVTLRCSSQSGHNTVSWYQQALGQGPQFIFQYYREEENGRGNFPPRFSGLQFPNYSSELNVNALELDDSALYLCASSFGGKYNEQFFGPGTRLTVL.

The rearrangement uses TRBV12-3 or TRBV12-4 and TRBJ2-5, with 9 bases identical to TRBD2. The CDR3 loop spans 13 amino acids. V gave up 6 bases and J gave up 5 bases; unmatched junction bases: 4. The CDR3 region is CASRLGLAETQYF. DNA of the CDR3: TGTGCCAGCAGACTAGGACTAGCGGAGACCCAGTACTTC.

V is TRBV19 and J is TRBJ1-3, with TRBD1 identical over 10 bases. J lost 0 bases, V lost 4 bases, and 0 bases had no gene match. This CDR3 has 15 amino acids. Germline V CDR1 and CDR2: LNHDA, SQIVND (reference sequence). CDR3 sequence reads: CASSRDRGSGNTIYF. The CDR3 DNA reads TGTGCCAGTAGTAGGGACAGGGGCTCTGGAAACACCATATATTTT.

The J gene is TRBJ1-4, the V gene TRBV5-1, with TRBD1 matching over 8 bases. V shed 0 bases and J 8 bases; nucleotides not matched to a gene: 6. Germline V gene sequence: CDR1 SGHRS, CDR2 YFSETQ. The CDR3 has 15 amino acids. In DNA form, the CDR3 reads TGCGCCAGCAGCTTGGAGGGACAGGAGGGGGAAAAACTGTTTTTT. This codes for CASSLEGQEGEKLFF.

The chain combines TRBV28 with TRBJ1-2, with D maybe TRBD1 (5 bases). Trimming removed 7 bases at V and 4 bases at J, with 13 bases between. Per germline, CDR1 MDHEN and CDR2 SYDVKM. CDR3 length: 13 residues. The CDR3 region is CASNRSRGYGYTF. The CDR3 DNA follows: TGTGCCAGCAACCGTTCAAGGGGCTATGGCTACACCTTC.

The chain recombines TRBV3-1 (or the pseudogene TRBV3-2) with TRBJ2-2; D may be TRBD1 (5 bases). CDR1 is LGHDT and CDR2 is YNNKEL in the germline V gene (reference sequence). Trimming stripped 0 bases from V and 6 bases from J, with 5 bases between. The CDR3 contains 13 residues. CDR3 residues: CASSQEGAGELFF. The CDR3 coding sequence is TGTGCCAGCAGCCAAGAAGGGGCCGGGGAGCTGTTTTTT.

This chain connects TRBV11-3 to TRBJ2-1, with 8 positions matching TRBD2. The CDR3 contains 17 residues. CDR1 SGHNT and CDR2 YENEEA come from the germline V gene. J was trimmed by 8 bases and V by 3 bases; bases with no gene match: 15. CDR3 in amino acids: CASSFRKLPGGRDEQFF. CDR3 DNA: TGTGCCAGCAGCTTTCGAAAGTTACCGGGGGGGAGAGATGAGCAGTTCTTC.

The DNA for the CDR3 is TGTGCCAGCAGGGTGGACGGGACAGGGCTCACAGATACGCAGTATTTT. This codes for CASRVDGTGLTDTQYF. The chain links TRBV7-8 to TRBJ2-3, with 9 bases aligning to TRBD1. CDR3 length equals 16 residues. The germline gives CDR1 SGHVS, CDR2 FQNEAQ. V lost 6 bases to trimming and J lost 2 bases; unmatched junction nucleotides: 9.

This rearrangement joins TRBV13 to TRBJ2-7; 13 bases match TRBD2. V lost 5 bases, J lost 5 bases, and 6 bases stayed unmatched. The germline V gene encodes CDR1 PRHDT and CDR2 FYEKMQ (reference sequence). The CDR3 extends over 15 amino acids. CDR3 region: CASSPGTSGNDEQYF. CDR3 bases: TGTGCCAGCAGCCCCGGGACTAGCGGGAACGACGAGCAGTACTTC.

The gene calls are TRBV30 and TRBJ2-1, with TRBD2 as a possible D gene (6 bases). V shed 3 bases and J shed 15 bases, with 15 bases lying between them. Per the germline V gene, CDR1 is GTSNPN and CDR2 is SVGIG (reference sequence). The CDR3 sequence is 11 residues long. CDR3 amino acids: CAWRTGGKLFF. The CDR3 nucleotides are TGTGCCTGGAGGACCGGGGGTAAGCTGTTCTTC. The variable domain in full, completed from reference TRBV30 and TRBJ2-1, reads SQTIHQWPATLVQPVGSPLSLECTVEGTSNPNLYWYRQAAGRGLQLLFYSVGIGQISSEVPQNLSASRPQDRQFILSSKKLLLSDSGFYLCAWRTGGKLFFGPGTRLTVL.

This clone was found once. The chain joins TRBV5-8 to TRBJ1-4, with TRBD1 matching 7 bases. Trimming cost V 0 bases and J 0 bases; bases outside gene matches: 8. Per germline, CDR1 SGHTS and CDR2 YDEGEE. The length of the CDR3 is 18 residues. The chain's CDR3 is CASSLAGSGGATNEKLFF. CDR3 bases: TGTGCCAGCAGCTTGGCCGGGTCAGGGGGAGCAACTAATGAAAAACTGTTTTTT. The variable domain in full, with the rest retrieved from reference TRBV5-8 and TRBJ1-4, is EAGVTQSPTHLIKTRGQQATLRCSPISGHTSVYWYQQALGLGLQFLLWYDEGEERNRGNFPPRFSGRQFPNYSSELNVNALELEDSALYLCASSLAGSGGATNEKLFFGSGTQLSVL.

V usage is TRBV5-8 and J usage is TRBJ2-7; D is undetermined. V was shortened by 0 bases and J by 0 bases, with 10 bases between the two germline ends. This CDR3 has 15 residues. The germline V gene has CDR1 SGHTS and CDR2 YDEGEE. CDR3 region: CASSLASVSSYEQYF. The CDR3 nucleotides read TGTGCCAGCAGCTTGGCCTCGGTTAGCTCCTACGAGCAGTACTTC.

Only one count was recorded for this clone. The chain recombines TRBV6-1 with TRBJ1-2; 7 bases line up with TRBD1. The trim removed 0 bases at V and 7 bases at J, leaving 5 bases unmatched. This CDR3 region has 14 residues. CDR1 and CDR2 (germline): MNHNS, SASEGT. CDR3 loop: CASSEALTGTGYTF. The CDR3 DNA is TGTGCCAGCAGTGAAGCGCTGACAGGGACTGGCTACACCTTC.

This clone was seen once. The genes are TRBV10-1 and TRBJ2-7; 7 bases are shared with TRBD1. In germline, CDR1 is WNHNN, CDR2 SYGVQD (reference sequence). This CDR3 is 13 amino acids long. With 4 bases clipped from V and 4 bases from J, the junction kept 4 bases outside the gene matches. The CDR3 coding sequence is TGCGCCAGCAGTGTCGCGACAGGGTACGAGCAGTACTTC. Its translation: CASSVATGYEQYF.

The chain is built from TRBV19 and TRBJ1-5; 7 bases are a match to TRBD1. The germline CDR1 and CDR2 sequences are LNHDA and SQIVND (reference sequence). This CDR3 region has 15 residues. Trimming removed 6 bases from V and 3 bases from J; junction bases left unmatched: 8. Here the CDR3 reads CASSQTGEANQPQHF. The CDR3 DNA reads TGTGCCAGTAGCCAAACAGGGGAGGCCAATCAGCCCCAGCATTTT.

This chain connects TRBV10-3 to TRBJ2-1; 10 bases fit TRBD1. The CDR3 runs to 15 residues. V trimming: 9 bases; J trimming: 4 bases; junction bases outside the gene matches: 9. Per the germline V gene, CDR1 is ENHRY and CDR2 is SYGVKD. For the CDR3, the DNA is TGTGCCATTAACTCCGGGACAGGGGCGTACAATGAGCAGTTCTTC. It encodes CAINSGTGAYNEQFF.

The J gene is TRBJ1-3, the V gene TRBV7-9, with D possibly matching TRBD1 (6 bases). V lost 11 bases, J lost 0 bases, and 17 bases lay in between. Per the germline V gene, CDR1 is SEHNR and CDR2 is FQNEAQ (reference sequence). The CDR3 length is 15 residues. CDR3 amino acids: CAWGNRAHSGNTIYF. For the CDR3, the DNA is TGTGCCTGGGGGAACAGGGCCCACTCTGGAAACACCATATATTTT.

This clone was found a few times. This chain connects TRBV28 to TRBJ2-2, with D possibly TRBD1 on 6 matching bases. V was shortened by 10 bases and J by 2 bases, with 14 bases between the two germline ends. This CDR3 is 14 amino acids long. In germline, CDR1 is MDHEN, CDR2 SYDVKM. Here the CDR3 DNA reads TGTGCCACTAGGACAGTGAGAAACACCGGGGAGCTGTTTTTT. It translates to CATRTVRNTGELFF.

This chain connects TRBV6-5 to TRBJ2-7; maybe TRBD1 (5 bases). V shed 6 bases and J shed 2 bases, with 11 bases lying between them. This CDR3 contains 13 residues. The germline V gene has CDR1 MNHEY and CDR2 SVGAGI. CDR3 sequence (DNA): TGTGCCAGCAGCCCAGGACAAACCTACGAGCAGTACTTC. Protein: CASSPGQTYEQYF.

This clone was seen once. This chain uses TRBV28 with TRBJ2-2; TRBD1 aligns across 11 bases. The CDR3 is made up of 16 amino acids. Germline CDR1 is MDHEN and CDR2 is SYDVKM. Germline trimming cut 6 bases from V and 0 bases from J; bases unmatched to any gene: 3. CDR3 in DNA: TGTGCCAGCAGAAGGACAGGGGGCGCGAACACCGGGGAGCTGTTTTTT. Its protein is CASRRTGGANTGELFF.

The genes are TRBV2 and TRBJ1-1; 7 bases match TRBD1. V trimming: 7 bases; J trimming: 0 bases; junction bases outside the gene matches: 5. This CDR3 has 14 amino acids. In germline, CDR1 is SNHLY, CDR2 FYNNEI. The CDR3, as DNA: TGTGCCAGCAACGGACAGGCAATGAACACTGAAGCTTTCTTT. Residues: CASNGQAMNTEAFF.

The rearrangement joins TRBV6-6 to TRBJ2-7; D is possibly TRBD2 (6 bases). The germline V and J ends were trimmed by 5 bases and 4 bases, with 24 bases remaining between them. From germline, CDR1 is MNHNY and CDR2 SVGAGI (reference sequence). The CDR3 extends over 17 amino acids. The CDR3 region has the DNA TGTGCCAGCAGTCCTCCAACGCCGGGAGTCATCGCTTACGAGCAGTACTTC. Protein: CASSPPTPGVIAYEQYF.

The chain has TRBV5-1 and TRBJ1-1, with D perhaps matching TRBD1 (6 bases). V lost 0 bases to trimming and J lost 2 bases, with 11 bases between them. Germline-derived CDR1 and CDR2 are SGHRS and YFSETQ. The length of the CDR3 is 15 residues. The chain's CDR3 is CASSLETGTNTEAFF. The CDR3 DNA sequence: TGCGCCAGCAGCTTGGAGACAGGCACCAACACTGAAGCTTTCTTT.

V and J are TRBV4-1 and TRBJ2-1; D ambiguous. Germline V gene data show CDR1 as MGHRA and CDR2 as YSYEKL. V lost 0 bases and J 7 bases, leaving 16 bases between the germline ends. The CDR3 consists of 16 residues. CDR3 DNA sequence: TGCGCCAGCAGCCAAGACCCCGGTTCCACTCCGAATGAGCAGTTCTTC. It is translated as CASSQDPGSTPNEQFF.